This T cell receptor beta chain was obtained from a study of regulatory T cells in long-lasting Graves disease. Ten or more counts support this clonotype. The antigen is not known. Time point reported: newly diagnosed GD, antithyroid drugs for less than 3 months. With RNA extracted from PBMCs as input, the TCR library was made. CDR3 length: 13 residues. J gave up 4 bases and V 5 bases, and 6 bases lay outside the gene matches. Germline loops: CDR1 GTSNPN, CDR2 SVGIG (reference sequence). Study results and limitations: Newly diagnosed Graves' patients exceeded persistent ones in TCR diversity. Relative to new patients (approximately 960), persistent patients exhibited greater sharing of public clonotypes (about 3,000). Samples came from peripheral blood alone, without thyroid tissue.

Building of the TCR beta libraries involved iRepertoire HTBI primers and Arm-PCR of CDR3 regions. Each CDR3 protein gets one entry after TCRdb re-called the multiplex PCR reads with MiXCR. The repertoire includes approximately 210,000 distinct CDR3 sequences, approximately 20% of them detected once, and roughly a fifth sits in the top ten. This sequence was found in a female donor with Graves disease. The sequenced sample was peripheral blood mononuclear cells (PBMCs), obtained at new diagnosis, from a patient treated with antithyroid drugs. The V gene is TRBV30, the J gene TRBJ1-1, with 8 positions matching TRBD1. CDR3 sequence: CAWSRGHATEAFF. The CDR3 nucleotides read TGTGCCTGGTCCAGGGGGCATGCCACTGAAGCTTTCTTT.